One sample yielded the 4 T cell receptor beta chains listed below, sequenced in a study of shared clonotypes between healthy human individuals. As defined, naive CD8 cells were CD45RO-negative and positively selected for CCR7, with terminally differentiated effector memory CD45RA+ cells excluded. The assay was immunoSEQ multiplex PCR, and TCRdb's table has in-frame clones only and misses some. Of approximately 2,000,000 clones listed, roughly 95% were seen once; the top ten hold about 1.7%. Sample: naive CD8+ T cells from PBMCs. These receptor sequences come from a man younger than 30 in good health. Some clones in this sample may be carry-over from other donors' samples.

Of note for this clone: The identical CDR3 is also encoded by other nucleotide sequences in the sample. The chain has TRBV28 and TRBJ2-3; the D is unclear. Trimming cost V 2 bases and J 6 bases, with 9 bases left between them. In germline, CDR1 is MDHEN, CDR2 SYDVKM. The CDR3 consists of 13 residues. CDR3 in amino acids: CASSLGFGDTQYF. The CDR3 DNA reads as TGTGCCAGCAGTTTAGGTTTTGGGGATACGCAGTATTTT.

V usage is TRBV27 and J usage is TRBJ2-3; possible D gene TRBD2, 5 bases. The length of the CDR3 is 16 residues. Germline V gene sequence: CDR1 MNHEY, CDR2 SMNVEV (reference sequence). The germline V and J ends were trimmed by 3 bases and 0 bases, with 13 bases remaining between them. CDR3 loop: CASSLTRRPSTDTQYF. The CDR3 DNA sequence: TGTGCCAGCAGTTTGACGAGGAGGCCTAGCACAGATACGCAGTATTTT.

The chain uses TRBV2 and TRBJ2-7; TRBD1 aligns across 10 bases. The germline gives CDR1 SNHLY, CDR2 FYNNEI. The CDR3 spans 14 residues. Trimming cost V 1 base and J 6 bases; bases outside gene matches: 3. CDR3: CASSEVWTGGEQYF. In DNA form, the CDR3 reads TGTGCCAGCAGTGAAGTATGGACAGGGGGCGAGCAGTACTTC. The entire variable domain, with the rest obtained from reference TRBV2 and TRBJ2-7, is as follows: EPEVTQTPSHQVTQMGQEVILRCVPISNHLYFYWYRQILGQKVEFLVSFYNNEISEKSEIFDDQFSVERPDGSNFTLKIRSTKLEDSAMYFCASSEVWTGGEQYFGPGTRLTVT.

In regard to this clone: The same CDR3 arises from other DNA sequences in this sample as well. The rearrangement joins TRBV27 to TRBJ2-1; TRBD1 agrees at 7 bases. CDR3 size: 15 residues. CDR1 and CDR2 (germline): MNHEY, SMNVEV (reference sequence). V gave up 3 bases and J gave up 2 bases; unmatched junction bases: 4. DNA for the CDR3: TGTGCCAGCAGTTTGGACAGGAAACCCTACAATGAGCAGTTCTTC. This translates into CASSLDRKPYNEQFF.